This T cell receptor (beta chain) was recovered during a study of blood T cell repertoires in COVID-19. Study information: Acute and convalescent COVID-19 samples came from the United States, Italy and Spain.

This CDR3 contains 13 residues. V gave up 9 bases and J gave up 5 bases, with 11 bases separating them. CDR1 is SNHLY and CDR2 is FYNNEI in the germline V gene. Participant age was roughly 18 to 89 years, and participants resided in about 25 US areas. Original data processing: Using reference gene primer amplification, nucleated cell counts were estimated. Clones were sequenced by immunoSEQ multiplex PCR, and TCRdb holds only the in-frame ones, with some missing. The V and J calls and clone size were taken over from that table, and D and trimming were inferred from the DNA. Of 270,000 or so clones in the sample, around 90% were seen once.

This clonotype was obtained from a woman in her twenties or thirties with acute COVID-19. What was sequenced was PBMCs or T cells enriched from blood (not recorded which). The rearrangement uses TRBV2 and TRBJ1-6; D is perhaps TRBD1 (6 bases). CDR3 in amino acids: CARQQGDNSPLHF. CDR3 nucleotide sequence: TGTGCCAGACAACAGGGTGATAATTCACCCCTCCACTTT.